One T cell receptor (beta chain) is described in this entry. Its antigen is unknown. At the survey level, the v3.0 immunoSEQ assay was run. Clones were read by immunoSEQ multiplex PCR, and TCRdb kept only the in-frame ones, dropping some. The table shows about 24,000 clones, with 81% occurring only once. V was pared by 0 bases and J by 3 bases, with 15 bases between. The CDR3 runs to 16 residues. The germline V gene encodes CDR1 MGHRA and CDR2 YSYEKL. Every donor had one or more pre-ART and two or more post-ART PBMC samples. This sample was taken from a study of long-term antiretroviral therapy in people with HIV. General observations from the study: Clonotypes expanded prior to ART showed repertoire dominance at all sampled time points. Transplant-donor-level diversity was not reached after ART, though diversity increased.

The specimen comprised unsorted PBMCs, sampled at the start of antiretroviral therapy, before treatment. The V call is TRBV4-1, the J call TRBJ2-7; unclear D gene. The source is a woman younger than 35 with HIV. The CDR3 sequence is CASSQDISWYFYEQYF. The DNA of the CDR3 is TGCGCCAGCAGCCAAGACATCTCCTGGTACTTCTACGAGCAGTACTTC.